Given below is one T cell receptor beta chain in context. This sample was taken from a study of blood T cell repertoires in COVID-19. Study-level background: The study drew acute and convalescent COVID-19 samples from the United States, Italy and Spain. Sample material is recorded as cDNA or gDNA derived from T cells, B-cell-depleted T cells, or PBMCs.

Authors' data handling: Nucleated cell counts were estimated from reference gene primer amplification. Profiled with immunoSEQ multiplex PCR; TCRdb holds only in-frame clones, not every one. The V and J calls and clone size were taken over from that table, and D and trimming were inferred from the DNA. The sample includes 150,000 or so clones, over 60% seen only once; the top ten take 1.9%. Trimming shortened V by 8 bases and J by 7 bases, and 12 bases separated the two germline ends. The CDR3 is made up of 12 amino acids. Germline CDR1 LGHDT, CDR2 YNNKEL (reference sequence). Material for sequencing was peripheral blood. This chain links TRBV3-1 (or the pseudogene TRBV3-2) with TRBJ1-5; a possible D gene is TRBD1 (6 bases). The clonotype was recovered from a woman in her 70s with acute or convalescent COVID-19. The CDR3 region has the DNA TGTGCCAGCCGTGGGGGCGGCCAGCCCCAGCATTTT. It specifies CASRGGGQPQHF.